The 8 T cell receptor beta chains given below trace back to one sample, sequenced in a study of blood T cells in healthy people across ages (dated by TCRdb to between 2015 and 2017). The library was generated by 5' RACE. Sequencer: Illumina HiSeq 2500. A second PCR of roughly 6 to 11 cycles was performed with a sample-barcoded 5' primer and a J-beta primer mix. TCRdb handled the public reads itself, with Q25 trimming in fastp and clone calling in MiXCR, and kept productive beta chains. Here each entry gathers all rows of one CDR3 protein and keeps the most common genes and DNA. The sample table holds more than 700,000 distinct CDR3 sequences, of which about half were seen once. The ten top clones hold less than 20% of the sample. Sequenced material: blood. All receptors derive from a man older than 75 in good health.

V gene TRBV20-1 combines with J gene TRBJ2-5, with a tentative D call TRBD1 (6 bases). Germline lookup yields CDR1 DFQATT and CDR2 SNEGSKA (reference sequence). The CDR3 totals 12 residues. Between the trimmed V and J ends, which lost 1 base and 11 bases, there was a span of 14 bases. This CDR3 reads CSARAQHREQYF. The CDR3 DNA sequence: TGCAGTGCTAGAGCCCAGCACAGGGAGCAGTACTTC.

This chain connects TRBV12-5 to TRBJ1-2, with TRBD1 as a possible D gene (5 bases). The V gene's germline CDR1 is LGHNT and CDR2 FRNRAP. V was pared by 1 base and J by 0 bases, with 15 bases between. The CDR3 is 17 amino acids. The CDR3 here is CASGLGGASQANYGYTF. DNA for the CDR3: TGTGCTAGTGGTTTGGGAGGGGCCTCCCAAGCTAACTATGGCTACACCTTC.

This chain connects TRBV12-3 or TRBV12-4 to TRBJ2-1, with a possible D match to TRBD1 (6 bases). The length of the CDR3 is 16 residues. The V gene lost 6 bases and the J gene lost 0 bases, with 15 bases spanning the gap. CDR3 DNA: TGTGCCAGCAGACAAACTGGGACATTCTCCTACAATGAGCAGTTCTTC. Translating gives CASRQTGTFSYNEQFF.

The chain employs TRBV30 and TRBJ2-1; no firm D call. V lost 3 bases and J lost 4, with 16 bases in between. The CDR3 totals 15 residues. Germline values: CDR1 GTSNPN, CDR2 SVGIG (reference sequence). In DNA, the CDR3 is TGTGCCTGGAGATTGCAGGAGATTCCTTACAATGAGCAGTTCTTC. Its translation: CAWRLQEIPYNEQFF.

The chain employs TRBV5-1 and TRBJ2-7; D might be TRBD1 (6 bases). The CDR3 extends over 14 amino acids. The V gene lost 2 bases and the J gene lost 2 bases, with 11 bases spanning the gap. Germline assignment: CDR1 SGHRS and CDR2 YFSETQ. The CDR3 here is CASSFLQGPYEQYF. The DNA for the CDR3 is TGCGCCAGCAGCTTCCTACAGGGACCCTACGAGCAGTACTTC.

This clonotype was observed a handful of times. The J gene is TRBJ2-7, the V gene TRBV7-2; no clear D gene. The germline CDR1 and CDR2 sequences are SGHTA and FQGNSA. This CDR3 comprises 13 residues. With 5 bases removed from V and 3 bases from J, the gap between germline ends came to 11 bases. CDR3 amino acids: CASSVSEIYEQYF. For the CDR3, the DNA is TGTGCCAGCAGCGTATCAGAAATCTACGAGCAGTACTTC.

This clonotype has a handful of counts. The chain couples TRBV29-1 to TRBJ1-1, with TRBD1 identical over 7 bases. J gave up 5 bases and V 7 bases, and 10 bases lay outside the gene matches. The CDR3 sequence is 13 residues long. Germline assignment: CDR1 SQVTM and CDR2 ANQGSEA. The CDR3 loop reads CSGEVQGKTEAFF. CDR3 sequence (DNA): TGCAGCGGCGAGGTACAGGGGAAGACTGAAGCTTTCTTT.

The CDR3 loop is CASSLTAGSPLHF. The CDR3 coding sequence is TGTGCCAGCAGTTTGACAGCCGGCTCACCCCTCCACTTT. The chain employs TRBV12-3 or TRBV12-4 and TRBJ1-6; weak D call: TRBD1 (5 bases). The CDR3 runs 13 residues. V was shortened by 3 bases and J by 10 bases, with 10 bases between the two germline ends.